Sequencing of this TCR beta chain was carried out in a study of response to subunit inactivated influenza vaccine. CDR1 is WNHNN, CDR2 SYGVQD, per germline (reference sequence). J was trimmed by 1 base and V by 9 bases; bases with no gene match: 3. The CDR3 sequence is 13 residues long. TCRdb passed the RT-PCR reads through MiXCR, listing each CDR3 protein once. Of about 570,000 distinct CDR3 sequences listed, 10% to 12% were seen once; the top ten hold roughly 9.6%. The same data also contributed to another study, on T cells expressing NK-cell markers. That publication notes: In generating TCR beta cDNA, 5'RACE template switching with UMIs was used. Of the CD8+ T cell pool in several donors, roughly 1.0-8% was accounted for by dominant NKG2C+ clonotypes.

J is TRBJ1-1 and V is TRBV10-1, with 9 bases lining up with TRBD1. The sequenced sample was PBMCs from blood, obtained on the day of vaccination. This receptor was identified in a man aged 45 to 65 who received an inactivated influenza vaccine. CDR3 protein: CASTGGRNTEAFF. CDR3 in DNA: TGCGCCAGTACAGGGGGCCGGAACACTGAAGCTTTCTTT.